This entry is about one T cell receptor beta chain. Its specificity is not known. The junction departs from germline at one end; a sequencing error may be responsible. The PCR had 60 Vbeta and 13 Jbeta primers. Profiled with immunoSEQ multiplex PCR; TCRdb holds only in-frame clones, not every one. The data show some 150,000 clones, with approximately 90% seen just once and 5.2% held by the top ten. The sample originates from a study of cytomegalovirus exposure and HLA in healthy donors. Study-wide results and limits: Most observed TCR sequences were rare, whereas some public TCRs were detected in many donors. Presence/absence analyses took donor sequencing depth as roughly uniform. Per published reports, the classifier diagnosed cytomegalovirus status with high specificity and sensitivity. A list of approximately 160 TCR beta chains associated with cytomegalovirus was given.

The V gene's germline CDR1 is SEHNR and CDR2 FQNEAQ (reference sequence). The CDR3 totals 12 residues. The sequenced material came from PBMCs. V and J are TRBV7-9 and TRBJ1-1; D call uncertain. This TCR was sampled from a woman in her 30s in good health and CMV-seronegative. CDR3 region: CSSSERSSEAFF. As DNA, the CDR3 is TGTTCCAGCAGCGAGAGAAGCTCTGAAGCTTTCTTT.